The text below deals with one T cell receptor (beta chain). The entry originates in a study of blood T cell repertoires in COVID-19. As handled by the study authors: Amplification from reference gene primers served as the basis for estimated nucleated cell counts. Sequencing was performed with immunoSEQ multiplex PCR; in TCRdb, only in-frame clones are kept and a portion is missing. V, J and clone size were drawn from that table, and D and trimming were deduced from the DNA. Of 25,000 to 35,000 clones detected, roughly 89% appear once; the ten largest clones hold about 48%. The CDR3 runs 13 residues. CDR1 is SGHTA and CDR2 is FQGNSA in the germline V gene. Trimming left V 1 base short and J 7 bases short, with 7 bases between.

The TCR originated in a human donor with acute or convalescent COVID-19. The donor label of this sample is uncertain. V is TRBV7-2 and J is TRBJ2-2; no clear D gene. The sample comprised peripheral blood. The DNA of the CDR3 is TGTGCCAGCAGCTTAGGTCGGTTCGGGGAGCTGTTTTTT. Residues: CASSLGRFGELFF.